These T cell receptor beta chains were read from a single sample in a study of cytomegalovirus exposure and HLA in healthy donors. This table comes from immunoSEQ multiplex PCR, and its TCRdb copy is limited to in-frame clones, with some not included. Among around 120,000 clones listed, approximately 72% were seen once. The sequenced sample was PBMCs. These receptors all come from a man aged 55 to 70 in good health and CMV-seropositive. The CDR3 runs from the conserved cysteine through the conserved F or W. Fields, in order: J gene, V gene, CDR3 protein.

TRBJ1-1,TRBV7-9,CASSPGHQNTEAFF
TRBJ1-2,TRBV27,CASSSPHRGHDGYTF
TRBJ2-3,TRBV6-5,CASSDSTGGPDTQYF
TRBJ2-7,TRBV10-3,CAISESRTGNEQYF
TRBJ2-7,TRBV6-6,CASTVTSAYEQYF
TRBJ1-1,TRBV29-1,CSIGENTEAFF
TRBJ1-2,TRBV7-8,CASSLMGTGGRGYTF
TRBJ1-1,TRBV19,CASSIVGRLNTEAFF
TRBJ2-4,TRBV18,CASSSAQVAKNIQYF
.,TRBV5-1,CASSLEGQGFSYEQYF
TRBJ2-3,TRBV9,CASSVAWQGDITDTQYF
TRBJ2-7,TRBV30,CAWSVGVDRRYEQYF
TRBJ1-4,TRBV19,CASTQGAIKKLFF
TRBJ1-3,TRBV9,CASSSQGYPGNTIYF
TRBJ2-4,TRBV18,CASSPLPTKNIQYF
TRBJ2-1,TRBV2,CASSLGGGSYNEQFF
TRBJ2-1,TRBV29-1,CSVDNSPVSGRVGEQFF
TRBJ2-7,TRBV6-6,CASSYSAGYEQYF
TRBJ2-3,TRBV29-1,CSVVEAADTQYF
TRBJ1-5,TRBV27,CASSLGAGGNQPQHF
TRBJ2-1,TRBV5-1,CASSWDRGQFNEQFF
TRBJ2-2,TRBV10-3,CAIRDPSGSTGELFF
TRBJ2-7,TRBV30,CAWSVQGGGAYEQYF
TRBJ1-2,TRBV19,CASRLGSFGYGYTF
TRBJ2-1,TRBV28,CASSPYPGQRSYNEQFF
TRBJ1-4,TRBV5-1,CASRTRPGEKLFF
TRBJ1-2,TRBV18,CASSTGAQGGYTF
TRBJ2-5,TRBV6-6,CASSYLQKETQYF
.,TRBV7-8,CASSVEPTGGFYEQYF
TRBJ2-1,TRBV10-1,CASSESSGGGLLF
TRBJ2-7,TRBV5-1,CASSLGPRAYEQYF
TRBJ1-1,TRBV30,CAWSVRGGTEAFF
TRBJ2-1,TRBV7-9,CASSAGAGNEQFF
TRBJ2-3,TRBV29-1,CSTSRLRGTDTQYF
TRBJ1-4,TRBV6-1,CASSDMRLVVSTNEKLFF
TRBJ1-5,TRBV28,CASRTGTPHQPQHF
TRBJ2-1,TRBV6-5,CASSYGLAGNRDEQFF
.,TRBV5-1,CASSYLAGYEQYF
TRBJ2-3,TRBV5-1,CASSLRGVAGEGTQYF